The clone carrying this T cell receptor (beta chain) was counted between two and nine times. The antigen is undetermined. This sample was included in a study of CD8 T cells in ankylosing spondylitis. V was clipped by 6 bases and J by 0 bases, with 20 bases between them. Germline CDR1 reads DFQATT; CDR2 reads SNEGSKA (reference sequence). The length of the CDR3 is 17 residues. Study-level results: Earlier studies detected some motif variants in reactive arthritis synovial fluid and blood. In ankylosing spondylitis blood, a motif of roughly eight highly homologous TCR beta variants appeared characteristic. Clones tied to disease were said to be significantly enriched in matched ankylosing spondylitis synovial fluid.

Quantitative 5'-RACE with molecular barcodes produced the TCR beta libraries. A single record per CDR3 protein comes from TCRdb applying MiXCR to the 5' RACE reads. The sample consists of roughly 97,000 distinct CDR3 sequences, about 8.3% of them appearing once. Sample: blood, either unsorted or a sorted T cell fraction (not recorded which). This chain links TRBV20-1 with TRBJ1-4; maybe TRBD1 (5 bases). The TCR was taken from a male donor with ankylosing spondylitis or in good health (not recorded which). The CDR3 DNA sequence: TGCAGTGCCCGCGGCAGGGAGACCCGTGCAACTAATGAAAAACTGTTTTTT. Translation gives CSARGRETRATNEKLFF.